These 29 T cell receptor beta chains were all obtained from the same sample, sequenced in a study of control samples from healthy donors and cancer patients. Some clones are missing from TCRdb's copy, which holds only in-frame ones; the method was immunoSEQ multiplex PCR. This sample has 120,000 or so clones, with roughly 91% found just once. The sample consisted of blood. Receptor source: a man aged 35 to 55 in good health.

This clone occurred once. The V gene is TRBV21-1, the J gene TRBJ1-4; the table assigns TRBD1, which was not confirmed against the DNA. TRBV21-1 is listed as a pseudogene. The CDR3 totals 14 residues. The CDR3 loop is CASSTRTGVEKLFF. The CDR3 DNA follows: TGTGCCAGCAGCACCCGGACAGGGGTTGAAAAACTGTTTTTT.

The chain couples TRBV6-6 to TRBJ2-1; 9 bases align to TRBD2. Germline V CDR1 and CDR2: MNHNY, SVGAGI (reference sequence). The CDR3 extends over 14 amino acids. After removal of 7 bases from V and 6 bases from J, the junction contained 7 bases not matched to a gene. CDR3 region: CASTWLAGFNEQFF. In DNA form, the CDR3 reads TGTGCCAGCACTTGGCTAGCGGGGTTCAATGAGCAGTTCTTC.

CDR3: CASSHGTANTEAFF. The CDR3 coding sequence is TGTGCCAGCAGCCATGGGACAGCGAACACTGAAGCTTTCTTT. This chain uses TRBV9 with TRBJ1-1; TRBD1 matches at 7 bases. CDR1 is SGDLS, CDR2 YYNGEE, per germline. The CDR3 is made up of 14 amino acids. J gave up 1 base and V 4 bases, and 4 bases lay outside the gene matches.

This clone showed up just a few times. The rearrangement links TRBV25-1 to TRBJ2-2, with D unclear. The CDR3 runs 13 residues. Trimming stripped 4 bases from V and 2 bases from J, with 5 bases between. The germline CDR1 and CDR2 sequences are MGHDK and SYGVNS. The CDR3 loop is CASSGTNTGELFF. In DNA, the CDR3 is TGTGCCAGCAGTGGCACTAACACCGGGGAGCTGTTTTTT. The whole variable domain, filled in from reference TRBV25-1 and TRBJ2-2, reads EADIYQTPRYLVIGTGKKITLECSQTMGHDKMYWYQQDPGMELHLIHYSYGVNSTEKGDLSSESTVSRIRTEHFPLTLESARPSHTSQYLCASSGTNTGELFFGEGSRLTVL.

This chain uses TRBV6-5 with TRBJ2-1, with TRBD2 identical over 13 bases. In germline, CDR1 is MNHEY, CDR2 SVGAGI. Germline trimming cut 5 bases from V and 7 bases from J; bases unmatched to any gene: 5. The CDR3 spans 15 residues. In nucleotides, the CDR3 is TGTGCCAGCAGTAGGACTAGCGGGGGCCTTAATGAGCAGTTCTTC. As protein: CASSRTSGGLNEQFF.

V and J are TRBV14 and TRBJ2-7; TRBD2 is a possible D gene (6 bases). V gave up 4 bases and J gave up 0 bases, with 10 bases separating them. Per the germline V gene, CDR1 is SGHDN and CDR2 is FVKESK. The CDR3 runs 14 residues. CDR3 in amino acids: CASSLRGFSYEQYF. CDR3 nucleotides: TGTGCCAGCAGCCTTCGGGGGTTCTCCTACGAGCAGTACTTC.

The chain recombines TRBV7-9 with TRBJ1-4, with TRBD1 identical over 9 bases. The length of the CDR3 is 15 residues. J gave up 0 bases and V 8 bases, and 4 bases lay outside the gene matches. CDR1 is SEHNR and CDR2 is FQNEAQ in the germline V gene (reference sequence). The chain's CDR3 is CASRDRDATNEKLFF. The CDR3, as DNA: TGTGCCAGCCGGGACAGGGACGCAACTAATGAAAAACTGTTTTTT.

V gene TRBV14 combines with J gene TRBJ2-1; D possibly corresponds to TRBD2 (5 bases). Germline V CDR1 and CDR2: SGHDN, FVKESK. The germline V and J ends were trimmed by 0 bases and 5 bases, with 17 bases remaining between them. The CDR3 is made up of 17 amino acids. This CDR3 is CASSQDFGLIGNNEQFF. DNA of the CDR3: TGTGCCAGCAGCCAAGATTTCGGACTCATCGGGAACAATGAGCAGTTCTTC. The complete variable domain, with remaining parts taken from reference TRBV14 and TRBJ2-1, reads EAGVTQFPSHSVIEKGQTVTLRCDPISGHDNLYWYRRVMGKEIKFLLHFVKESKQDESGMPNNRFLAERTGGTYSTLKVQPAELEDSGVYFCASSQDFGLIGNNEQFFGPGTRLTVL.

This clone was detected a few times. The gene calls are TRBV19 and TRBJ2-3, with 8 bases that match TRBD2. J lost 2 bases, V lost 5 bases, and 9 bases had no gene match. The germline CDR1 and CDR2 sequences are LNHDA and SQIVND (reference sequence). The CDR3 length is 16 residues. Here the CDR3 reads CASSSGTRGATDTQYF. Here the CDR3 DNA reads TGTGCCAGTAGTTCCGGGACTAGGGGGGCCACAGATACGCAGTATTTT.

The J gene is TRBJ2-3, the V gene TRBV10-3; D is undetermined. CDR3 length equals 11 residues. Germline loops: CDR1 ENHRY, CDR2 SYGVKD. The V and J ends lost 10 bases and 2 bases respectively, with 7 bases between them. The chain's CDR3 is CATMTTDTQYF. CDR3 in DNA: TGTGCCACCATGACCACAGATACGCAGTATTTT.

J is TRBJ1-2 and V is TRBV24-1; tentative D call: TRBD1 (5 bases). The CDR3 contains 13 residues. With 4 bases removed from V and 4 bases from J, the gap between germline ends came to 9 bases. From germline, CDR1 is KGHDR and CDR2 SFDVKD. Written as DNA, the CDR3 is TGTGCCACCAGTGACCGGGGCCCCTATGGCTACACCTTC. Its translation: CATSDRGPYGYTF.

The chain links TRBV3-1 (or the pseudogene TRBV3-2) to TRBJ2-3; 9 positions agree with TRBD2. Germline V CDR1 and CDR2: LGHDT, YNNKEL (reference sequence). V dropped 0 bases and J dropped 6; count of bases not matched to a gene: 10. This CDR3 has 17 residues. CDR3 sequence: CASSQDPAGGLSDTQYF. CDR3 nucleotide sequence: TGTGCCAGCAGCCAAGATCCGGCGGGGGGGCTCTCCGATACGCAGTATTTT.

The gene calls are TRBV9 and TRBJ1-3, with D unresolved. Germline-derived CDR1 and CDR2 are SGDLS and YYNGEE. The CDR3 extends over 13 amino acids. The ends were cut back, 1 base at V and 3 bases at J, with 5 bases in the middle. CDR3 in DNA: TGTGCCAGCAGCGTAATGATTGGAAACACCATATATTTT. Amino acids: CASSVMIGNTIYF.

This chain connects TRBV24-1 to TRBJ2-7, with D perhaps assigned TRBD1 or TRBD2 (5 bases each). CDR3 length equals 16 residues. Germline V gives CDR1 KGHDR, CDR2 SFDVKD. The germline V and J ends were trimmed by 1 base and 3 bases, with 15 bases remaining between them. CDR3 sequence: CATSDFRPGGSYEQYF. The CDR3 DNA follows: TGTGCCACCAGTGATTTCCGCCCTGGGGGAAGCTACGAGCAGTACTTC.

This rearrangement joins TRBV14 to TRBJ1-1; no definite D call. Per the germline V gene, CDR1 is SGHDN and CDR2 is FVKESK. The V and J ends lost 5 bases and 0 bases respectively, with 7 bases between them. This CDR3 comprises 13 residues. This chain's CDR3 is CASSYGLNTEAFF. For the CDR3, the DNA is TGTGCCAGCAGCTACGGGCTGAACACTGAAGCTTTCTTT.

This chain links TRBV25-1 with TRBJ1-1; D is undetermined. The ends were cut back, 1 base at V and 1 base at J, with 10 bases in the middle. Germline values: CDR1 MGHDK, CDR2 SYGVNS. The CDR3 runs 15 residues. The CDR3 DNA reads TGTGCCAGCAGTGAATTCACGGGCAGGAACACTGAAGCTTTCTTT. This codes for CASSEFTGRNTEAFF.

J is TRBJ1-5 and V is TRBV24-1; 8 bases are a match to TRBD1. The CDR3 has 15 residues. Unmatched junction bases numbered 8, after V lost 7 bases and J lost 4 bases. Germline CDR1 reads KGHDR; CDR2 reads SFDVKD. The CDR3 here is CATSSRRTGNQPQHF. In DNA form, the CDR3 reads TGTGCCACCAGCTCCCGCCGGACAGGGAATCAGCCCCAGCATTTT.

The V call is TRBV6-4, the J call TRBJ2-1, with TRBD2 matching 12 bases. V lost 5 bases and J lost 4; bases outside the gene matches: 3. Germline CDR1 MRHNA, CDR2 SNTAGT. This CDR3 has 15 amino acids. CDR3 sequence reads: CASSSGTSGYNEQFF. Here the CDR3 DNA reads TGTGCCAGCAGTTCCGGGACTAGCGGGTACAATGAGCAGTTCTTC.

This rearrangement joins TRBV5-1 to TRBJ2-5; 7 bases align to TRBD2. CDR3 length: 14 amino acids. Germline V gene data show CDR1 as SGHRS and CDR2 as YFSETQ. After removal of 3 bases from V and 1 base from J, the junction contained 3 bases not matched to a gene. The CDR3 DNA follows: TGCGCCAGCAGCTCGACTAGCACCCAAGAGACCCAGTACTTC. This encodes CASSSTSTQETQYF.

The gene calls are TRBV30 and TRBJ1-1; D gene uncertain. With 3 bases removed from V and 1 base from J, the gap between germline ends came to 12 bases. The CDR3 length is 14 residues. Germline V lookup: CDR1 GTSNPN, CDR2 SVGIG (reference sequence). CDR3 amino acids: CAWRGGVGNTEAFF. The DNA of the CDR3 is TGTGCCTGGAGGGGTGGAGTAGGGAACACTGAAGCTTTCTTT.

The table lists this clone with a count of one. This sequence joins TRBV7-2 and TRBJ1-5, with 7 positions matching TRBD1. Germline-derived CDR1 and CDR2 are SGHTA and FQGNSA. The CDR3 runs 16 residues. The junction had 8 bases not matched to a gene; V was cut back by 2 bases and J by 4 bases. For the CDR3, the DNA is TGTGCCAGCAGCTTAATGAGTTCAGGGGGAAATCAGCCCCAGCATTTT. This encodes CASSLMSSGGNQPQHF.

The V gene is TRBV7-8, the J gene TRBJ1-4, with a tentative D call TRBD1 (5 bases). Trimming pared 4 bases from V and 6 bases from J, leaving 18 bases between. CDR1 is SGHVS, CDR2 FQNEAQ, per germline. This CDR3 has 16 amino acids. CDR3 nucleotides: TGTGCCAGCAGCTCAAGGTCGGGGGGACGAGATGAAAAACTGTTTTTT. Its protein is CASSSRSGGRDEKLFF.

The chain links TRBV12-3 or TRBV12-4 to TRBJ1-2; a possible D gene is TRBD1 (6 bases). The CDR3 extends over 12 amino acids. Trimming took 4 bases from V and 4 from J, leaving 7 bases between them. CDR3 nucleotide sequence: TGTGCCAGCAGTTCGGGGGCCTATGGCTACACCTTC. It is translated as CASSSGAYGYTF.

The chain links TRBV25-1 to TRBJ1-2; D is possibly TRBD1 (6 bases). Trimming took 5 bases from V and 6 from J, leaving 19 bases between them. The CDR3 is 15 amino acids. Per germline, CDR1 MGHDK and CDR2 SYGVNS. This chain's CDR3 is CASSQTDRPRNGYTF. The CDR3 DNA reads as TGTGCCAGCAGTCAAACCGACAGGCCGAGGAATGGCTACACCTTC.

CDR3 amino acids: CASSGLSLIGEKLFF. The DNA of the CDR3 is TGTGCCAGCAGCGGTTTATCCTTAATAGGGGAAAAACTGTTTTTT. The V call is TRBV7-9, the J call TRBJ1-4; D is unresolved. The V end was cut by 5 bases, the J end by 8 bases, with 18 bases between. The V gene's germline CDR1 is SEHNR and CDR2 FQNEAQ (reference sequence). The CDR3 spans 15 residues.

The chain employs TRBV9 and TRBJ1-3; D gene unclear. V was cut by 4 bases and J by 0 bases, with 17 bases left in between. The germline V gene encodes CDR1 SGDLS and CDR2 YYNGEE. The CDR3 consists of 17 residues. The CDR3 reads CASSPRRVSSSGNTIYF. CDR3 DNA: TGTGCCAGCAGCCCACGGAGGGTCTCCAGCTCTGGAAACACCATATATTTT. Together with reference TRBV9 and TRBJ1-3, the CDR3 gives the full variable domain: DSGVTQTPKHLITATGQRVTLRCSPRSGDLSVYWYQQSLDQGLQFLIQYYNGEERAKGNILERFSAQQFPDLHSELNLSSLELGDSALYFCASSPRRVSSSGNTIYFGEGSWLTVV.

CDR3 DNA sequence: TGTGCCAGTACCACCCGGAACGGGGAGCTGTTTTTT. This gives the protein CASTTRNGELFF. The rearrangement uses TRBV19 and TRBJ2-2, with no clear D. The CDR3 spans 12 residues. The germline V gene encodes CDR1 LNHDA and CDR2 SQIVND (reference sequence). V dropped 7 bases and J dropped 7 bases, with 10 bases sitting between them.

The chain uses TRBV4-2 and TRBJ2-5; 7 nucleotides agree with TRBD1. This CDR3 comprises 15 residues. Germline V gene lookup returns CDR1 LGHNA and CDR2 YNFKEQ. Trimming cost V 4 bases and J 3 bases; bases outside gene matches: 8. The CDR3 protein is CASSRLTGKEETQYF. For the CDR3, the DNA is TGTGCCAGCAGCCGCCTGACAGGGAAGGAAGAGACCCAGTACTTC.

V is TRBV7-8 and J is TRBJ2-7; D not resolved. V was shortened by 5 bases and J by 4 bases, with 12 bases between the two germline ends. CDR1 and CDR2 from the germline V gene are SGHVS and FQNEAQ. CDR3 length equals 13 residues. DNA of the CDR3: TGTGCCAGCAGCCGGACCCGTGATTACGAGCAGTACTTC. It encodes CASSRTRDYEQYF.